The sequence of this T cell receptor (beta chain) was determined in a study of CD8 T cells in Susac syndrome. With random hexamers, about 0.5 to 1 ug RNA was reverse transcribed. It was immunoSEQ multiplex PCR that amplified TCR beta CDR3 across 54 Vbeta and 13 Jbeta. TCRdb called the immunoSEQ multiplex PCR reads again in MiXCR, with one record for every CDR3 protein. The table has just over 300,000 distinct CDR3 sequences, about 90% seen once; the top ten hold 0.065%. Germline-derived CDR1 and CDR2 are SQVTM and ANQGSEA. CDR3 length equals 12 residues. The V segment lost 6 bases and the J segment 6 bases; nucleotides outside the gene matches: 6. CD8+ and CD4+ T cells from blood underwent TCR beta sequencing. The patients who served as multiple sclerosis controls were treatment-naive and had stable or active relapsing-remitting disease that fulfilled the revised McDonald criteria. TEMRA cells were FACS-enriched and CD8+ and CD4+ T cells negatively isolated.

This sequence was found in a human donor with multiple sclerosis. Sequencing was performed on CD4+ T cells from PBMCs. The chain carries TRBV29-1 and TRBJ1-1; 8 nucleotides agree with TRBD1. The CDR3 sequence is CSVHRGVAEAFF. As DNA, the CDR3 is TGCAGCGTGCACAGGGGGGTCGCTGAAGCTTTCTTT.